This T cell receptor (beta chain) was identified during a study of spatial heterogeneity in lung cancer. Turning to the study itself: Detection of beta-chain sequences consistently exceeded that of alpha-chain sequences. On average, each unique TCR and UMI combination appeared more than ten times in raw reads. Overall study findings and caveats: Tumors with more nonsynonymous mutations had more expanded intratumoral alpha and beta TCRs.

TCRdb recomputed calls from the 5' RACE reads with MiXCR, one row per CDR3 protein. The sample holds over 8,000 distinct CDR3 sequences; 9.6% are singletons and the top ten take approximately 12%. This clonotype was found many times. The antigen remains undetermined. The time point: sample taken at primary tumor resection. A total of approximately 75 untreated early-stage non-small cell lung cancer patients served as donors. Material for sequencing was whole RNA from tumor, nontumor lung or frozen PBMC, left unsorted. The receptor was isolated from a male donor with early-stage non-small cell lung cancer. The input for sequencing was lung tumor tissue, taken at surgery.

CDR3 bases: TGTGCCTGGCTTGTTGGAGGGGCAAGACTGAACACTGAAGCTTTCTTT. Protein: CAWLVGGARLNTEAFF. This sequence joins TRBV30 and TRBJ1-1, with a tentative D call TRBD1 (5 bases). The CDR3 sequence is 16 residues long. V lost 5 bases and J lost 0, with 19 bases in between. Looked up from germline, CDR1 is GTSNPN and CDR2 is SVGIG (reference sequence).